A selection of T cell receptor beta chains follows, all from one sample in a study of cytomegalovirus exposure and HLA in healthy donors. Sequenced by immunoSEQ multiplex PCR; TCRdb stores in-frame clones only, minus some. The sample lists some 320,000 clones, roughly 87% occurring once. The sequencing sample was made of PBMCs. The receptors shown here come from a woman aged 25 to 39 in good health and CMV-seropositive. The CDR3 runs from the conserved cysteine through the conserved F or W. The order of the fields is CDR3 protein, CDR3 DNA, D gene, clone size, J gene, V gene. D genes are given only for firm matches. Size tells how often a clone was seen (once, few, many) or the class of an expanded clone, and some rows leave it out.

CATNYPGGSYEQYF | TGTGCCACTAACTATCCGGGAGGGAGCTACGAGCAGTACTTC | TRBD2 | - | TRBJ2-7 | TRBV28
CASNSNSPLHF | TGTGCCAGCAATTCGAATTCACCCCTCCACTTT | - | - | TRBJ1-6 | TRBV28
CAISEGQGWDGYTF | TGTGCCATCAGTGAGGGACAGGGTTGGGATGGCTACACCTTC | TRBD1 | - | TRBJ1-2 | TRBV10-3
CASGQGASGYTF | TGTGCCAGTGGACAGGGGGCCTCTGGCTACACCTTC | TRBD1 | - | TRBJ1-2 | TRBV19
CASSLYSGTADQPQETQYF | TGTGCCAGCAGCTTATACTCCGGGACCGCTGACCAACCCCAAGAGACCCAGTACTTC | - | - | TRBJ2-5 | TRBV11-3
CASSLDPRLGYNEQFF | TGTGCCAGCAGCTTAGATCCTCGGCTGGGATACAATGAGCAGTTCTTC | - | once | TRBJ2-1 | TRBV11-2
CASTSGGTGRLEQYF | TGTGCCAGCACCAGCGGGGGGACAGGCCGGCTCGAGCAGTACTTC | - | - | TRBJ2-7 | TRBV28
CASSLTSGRPYEQYF | TGTGCCAGCAGCTTGACTAGCGGACGACCCTACGAGCAGTACTTC | TRBD2 | - | TRBJ2-7 | TRBV5-5
CASSVIMTSNPRETQYF | TGTGCCAGCAGTGTGATTATGACGTCAAACCCAAGGGAGACCCAGTACTTC | - | - | TRBJ2-5 | TRBV2
CASSYRDAETVETQYF | TGTGCCAGCAGCTACCGGGACGCAGAAACGGTCGAGACCCAGTACTTC | - | - | TRBJ2-5 | TRBV11-2
CACCGGGLSHEQYF | TGTGCCTGCTGCGGCGGGGGCCTCTCTCACGAGCAGTACTTC | - | - | TRBJ2-7 | TRBV30
CASSDGGLRGNQPQHF | TGTGCCAGCAGTGACGGTGGGCTAAGGGGCAATCAGCCCCAGCATTTT | - | - | TRBJ1-5 | TRBV2
CASSGGRSLVVDEQYF | TGTGCCAGCAGTGGGGGCCGCTCTCTGGTGGTAGACGAGCAGTACTTC | - | - | TRBJ2-7 | TRBV6-1
CASSIDSTNFVYSNQPQHF | TGTGCCAGTAGTATAGATTCCACTAATTTTGTTTATAGCAATCAGCCCCAGCATTTT | - | - | TRBJ1-5 | TRBV19
CASSDSFNPSTDTQYF | TGTGCCAGCAGTGACTCTTTTAACCCTAGCACAGATACGCAGTATTTT | - | few | TRBJ2-3 | TRBV6-4
CASRWTGGYEQYF | TGTGCCAGCAGATGGACAGGGGGCTACGAGCAGTACTTC | TRBD1 | - | TRBJ2-7 | TRBV6-5
CSVWTGMNTEAFF | TGCAGCGTGTGGACAGGTATGAACACTGAAGCTTTCTTT | TRBD1 | - | TRBJ1-1 | TRBV29-1
CASSLWLATNTGELFF | TGCGCCAGCAGCTTGTGGCTAGCTACGAACACCGGGGAGCTGTTTTTT | - | - | TRBJ2-2 | TRBV5-1
CASSLWGASNQPQHF | TGTGCCAGCAGTTTATGGGGAGCTAGCAATCAGCCCCAGCATTTT | - | few | TRBJ1-5 | TRBV27
CASSNRGDEQFF | TGTGCCAGCAGTAACAGGGGAGATGAGCAGTTCTTC | TRBD1 | - | TRBJ2-1 | TRBV27
CASSFPDPTETQYF | TGTGCCAGCAGTTTCCCGGACCCGACGGAGACCCAGTACTTC | - | - | TRBJ2-5 | TRBV28
CASSVVGGEAFF | TGTGCCAGCAGCGTAGTAGGCGGGGAAGCTTTCTTT | - | - | TRBJ1-1 | TRBV9
CASRGSNQPQHF | TGTGCCAGCAGGGGAAGCAATCAGCCCCAGCATTTT | - | - | TRBJ1-5 | TRBV2
CASRTGGHGYTF | TGTGCCAGCAGGACAGGGGGGCATGGCTACACCTTC | TRBD1 | - | TRBJ1-2 | TRBV6-5
CASSLGPSRGIYEQYF | TGTGCCAGCAGTTTAGGCCCTAGCAGGGGAATCTACGAGCAGTACTTC | - | - | TRBJ2-7 | TRBV27
CATSRLAGGLEAKNIQYF | TGTGCCACCAGCAGACTAGCGGGAGGATTGGAAGCCAAAAACATTCAGTACTTC | TRBD2 | - | TRBJ2-4 | TRBV15
CASSLLGPHYEQYF | TGTGCCAGCAGTTTATTGGGACCCCACTACGAGCAGTACTTC | - | once | TRBJ2-7 | TRBV27
CASSPGTANTGELFF | TGTGCCAGCAGCCCCGGGACAGCTAACACCGGGGAGCTGTTTTTT | TRBD1 | - | TRBJ2-2 | TRBV25-1
CASSIYRGSSYEQYF | TGCGCCAGCAGCATATACAGGGGCTCTTCCTACGAGCAGTACTTC | TRBD1 | - | TRBJ2-7 | TRBV4-1
CASSPIHTKPQHF | TGTGCCAGCAGCCCAATCCATACAAAGCCCCAGCATTTT | - | - | TRBJ1-5 | TRBV27
CASSLPQNTGELFF | TGTGCCAGCAGCTTGCCCCAGAACACCGGGGAGCTGTTTTTT | - | - | TRBJ2-2 | TRBV5-6
CASSLSIAGVYEQYF | TGTGCCAGCAGTTTATCGATAGCGGGGGTATACGAGCAGTACTTC | TRBD2 | once | TRBJ2-7 | TRBV27
CASSLGGGPNEQFF | TGTGCCAGCAGCTTAGGGGGGGGACCTAATGAGCAGTTCTTC | - | - | TRBJ2-1 | TRBV13
CASSQTGTSNQPQHF | TGTGCCAGCAGCCAAACCGGGACTTCAAATCAGCCCCAGCATTTT | - | - | TRBJ1-5 | TRBV7-9
CSVEGGTGSYEQYF | TGCAGCGTTGAAGGAGGGACAGGATCATACGAGCAGTACTTC | TRBD1 | - | TRBJ2-7 | TRBV29-1
CASSLIAGGMNTGELFF | TGTGCCAGCAGCTTAATAGCGGGGGGAATGAACACCGGGGAGCTGTTTTTT | TRBD2 | - | TRBJ2-2 | TRBV7-2
CASSIPQGVGEQYF | TGTGCCAGCAGTATTCCACAGGGGGTGGGCGAGCAGTACTTC | TRBD1 | - | TRBJ2-7 | TRBV28
CASSGEEDTQYF | TGTGCCAGCAGCGGGGAGGAGGATACGCAGTATTTT | - | - | TRBJ2-3 | TRBV7-9
CASSYRTGGTGELFF | TGTGCCAGCAGCTACCGGACAGGGGGCACCGGGGAGCTGTTTTTT | TRBD1 | once | TRBJ2-2 | TRBV7-8
CASSQGSNPRGLEAFF | TGCGCCAGCAGCCAAGGATCCAACCCCAGGGGGCTAGAAGCTTTCTTT | TRBD1 | - | TRBJ1-1 | TRBV4-3
CASSLSGTPQETQYF | TGTGCCAGCAGCTTATCGGGGACTCCACAAGAGACCCAGTACTTC | - | - | TRBJ2-5 | TRBV7-3
CSVEEGTGLQEKLFF | TGCAGCGTTGAAGAGGGGACGGGGCTACAGGAAAAACTGTTTTTT | - | - | TRBJ1-4 | TRBV29-1
CASIRDSLSYEQYF | TGTGCCAGCATTCGGGACTCGCTCTCCTACGAGCAGTACTTC | - | - | TRBJ2-7 | TRBV28
CASRSYSNQPQHF | TGTGCCAGCAGGTCGTATAGCAATCAGCCCCAGCATTTT | - | - | TRBJ1-5 | TRBV6-5
CATSRDDHGRTQFF | TGTGCCACCAGCAGAGATGACCACGGGAGGACGCAGTTCTTC | TRBD2 | - | TRBJ2-1 | TRBV15
CASNRDVNTEAFF | TGTGCCAGTAACAGGGATGTGAACACTGAAGCTTTCTTT | - | - | TRBJ1-1 | TRBV9
CASSLLAGPTDTQYF | TGTGCCAGCAGTCTTTTAGCGGGCCCCACAGATACGCAGTATTTT | TRBD2 | - | TRBJ2-3 | TRBV6-5
CASSLTLAGLSYEQYF | TGTGCCAGCAGTTTGACACTAGCGGGGTTATCCTACGAGCAGTACTTC | TRBD2 | - | TRBJ2-7 | TRBV27
CASSDRTGEGQKLFF | TGTGCCAGCAGTGACAGAACAGGCGAGGGGCAGAAACTGTTTTTT | - | - | TRBJ1-4 | TRBV6-4
CAWRGGSYEQYF | TGTGCCTGGAGGGGGGGTTCCTACGAGCAGTACTTC | - | - | TRBJ2-7 | TRBV30